The rows below give T cell receptor beta chains drawn from one sample of a study of T cell responses to AZD1222 COVID-19 vaccine. Measured with immunoSEQ multiplex PCR; TCRdb has only the in-frame clones, and not every one. The sample has around 170,000 clones, under 95% seen once. The sequencing here drew on peripheral blood, taken on day 0 of AZD1222 vaccination. These receptors all come from an adult in good health. The CDR3 runs from the conserved cysteine through the conserved F or W. Clone size is shown for a subset of rows, as once, few, many or a class of expanded clone.

v_call: TRBV18; clone_size: NA; cdr3_aa: CASSGQGLNEQFF
v_call: TRBV6-1; clone_size: once; cdr3_aa: CASSEDLYDRVDYGYTF
v_call: TRBV2; clone_size: NA; cdr3_aa: CASDRDGNQPQHF
v_call: TRBV27; clone_size: NA; cdr3_aa: CASSLTPTGTNEKLFF
v_call: TRBV27; clone_size: NA; cdr3_aa: CASSLSTAWQGRNTEAFF
v_call: TRBV5-4; clone_size: NA; cdr3_aa: CASSWDSSPNYGYTF
v_call: TRBV20-1; clone_size: NA; cdr3_aa: CSASRGGLYTEAFF
v_call: TRBV19; clone_size: NA; cdr3_aa: CASEQGTNTGELFF
v_call: TRBV25-1; clone_size: NA; cdr3_aa: CATLGALKPSGANVLTF
v_call: TRBV2; clone_size: NA; cdr3_aa: CASSHGREGPDTQYF
v_call: TRBV18; clone_size: NA; cdr3_aa: CASSPATLAKNLNF
v_call: TRBV7-9; clone_size: NA; cdr3_aa: CASSLYRTSNVETQYF
v_call: TRBV18; clone_size: NA; cdr3_aa: CASSPLASGSYNEQFF
v_call: TRBV5-6; clone_size: once; cdr3_aa: CASSFTGQGPGELFF
v_call: TRBV6-1; clone_size: NA; cdr3_aa: CASTTGGFEAFF
v_call: TRBV19; clone_size: once; cdr3_aa: CASSLAGDPSYNEQFF
v_call: TRBV12-3/TRBV12-4; clone_size: NA; cdr3_aa: CASSFSRNTEAFF
v_call: TRBV9; clone_size: NA; cdr3_aa: CASSVAGVSYGYTF
v_call: TRBV11-2; clone_size: NA; cdr3_aa: CASVPTNTGELFF
v_call: TRBV3-1/TRBV3-2; clone_size: NA; cdr3_aa: CASSQDMKNSPLHF
v_call: TRBV10-2; clone_size: NA; cdr3_aa: CASSRGKNTEAFF
v_call: TRBV4-3; clone_size: few; cdr3_aa: CASSQGGGNYQPQHF
v_call: TRBV10-2; clone_size: NA; cdr3_aa: CASRGLAGIQETQYF
v_call: TRBV6-2/TRBV6-3; clone_size: NA; cdr3_aa: CASSRGGAQGTEAFF
v_call: TRBV7-3; clone_size: NA; cdr3_aa: CASSSFSLTGIPPSQPQHF
v_call: TRBV7-3; clone_size: NA; cdr3_aa: CASSLEGSRDTQYF
v_call: TRBV9; clone_size: NA; cdr3_aa: CASSVELRGGLSTDTQYF
v_call: TRBV2; clone_size: NA; cdr3_aa: CASSEALNTEAFF
v_call: TRBV14; clone_size: NA; cdr3_aa: CASSQVQGHLEGQYF
v_call: TRBV7-2; clone_size: NA; cdr3_aa: CASSLEGNTEAFF
v_call: TRBV5-6; clone_size: NA; cdr3_aa: CASSLPGYPSYEQYF
v_call: TRBV11-2; clone_size: few; cdr3_aa: CASSSRTSGRSHEQYF
v_call: TRBV14; clone_size: once; cdr3_aa: CASSAQEDRDYPYGYTF
v_call: TRBV3-1/TRBV3-2; clone_size: NA; cdr3_aa: CASSQEGGARAFF
v_call: TRBV18; clone_size: NA; cdr3_aa: CASSPGTENTEAFF
v_call: TRBV11-3; clone_size: NA; cdr3_aa: CASSSAGEQYF
v_call: TRBV5-1; clone_size: NA; cdr3_aa: CASSLARDGGGAGYTF
v_call: TRBV19; clone_size: NA; cdr3_aa: CASSPQTGQETQYF
v_call: TRBV6-2/TRBV6-3; clone_size: NA; cdr3_aa: CASSPKHYEQYF
v_call: TRBV15; clone_size: NA; cdr3_aa: CATSRDVPDRGETQYF
v_call: TRBV7-9; clone_size: NA; cdr3_aa: CASSPDDPNTEAFF
v_call: TRBV24-1; clone_size: NA; cdr3_aa: CATSPPGLNYGYTF
v_call: TRBV9; clone_size: NA; cdr3_aa: CASSVVVEQFF
v_call: TRBV18; clone_size: NA; cdr3_aa: CASSPPRGQGMMQGEKLFF
v_call: TRBV19; clone_size: NA; cdr3_aa: CASSPGLKSDEQYF
v_call: TRBV24-1; clone_size: NA; cdr3_aa: CATSDFKRGDETPSYEQYF
v_call: TRBV5-1; clone_size: NA; cdr3_aa: CASSLQGVSSYNEQFF
v_call: TRBV5-1; clone_size: once; cdr3_aa: CASATSARDRGYTF
v_call: TRBV3-1/TRBV3-2; clone_size: NA; cdr3_aa: CASSQEQTDLAGELFF
v_call: TRBV5-1; clone_size: NA; cdr3_aa: CASSLQGDEQFF
v_call: TRBV19; clone_size: NA; cdr3_aa: CASSIDATFRSGYTF
v_call: TRBV27; clone_size: once; cdr3_aa: CASSLRQGKGNEQFF